The next 13 T cell receptor beta chains were all read from a single sample in a study of blood T cell repertoires in COVID-19. Profiled with immunoSEQ multiplex PCR; TCRdb holds only in-frame clones, not every one. The table records some 270,000 clones, about 84% of them present only once. The sequencing sample was made of peripheral blood. The receptors shown here come from a woman older than 75 with COVID-19, enrolled during active disease.

J is TRBJ1-5 and V is TRBV2; 10 bases are shared with TRBD1. V gave up 6 bases and J gave up 4 bases; unmatched junction bases: 6. Germline CDR1 and CDR2: SNHLY and FYNNEI. CDR3 length equals 15 residues. This CDR3 reads CASSGGQGGNQPQHF. The CDR3, as DNA: TGTGCCAGCAGCGGCGGACAGGGGGGGAATCAGCCCCAGCATTTT.

The chain combines TRBV5-1 with TRBJ2-3, with TRBD2 identical over 9 bases. The CDR3 contains 16 residues. Losses at the gene ends were 1 base for V and 1 base for J; bases not matched to a gene: 4. Germline V gene lookup returns CDR1 SGHRS and CDR2 YFSETQ. The CDR3 loop reads CASSLRPSGGTDTQYF. The DNA of the CDR3 is TGCGCCAGCAGCTTGAGGCCTAGCGGGGGCACAGATACGCAGTATTTT. Complete variable domain (other parts from reference TRBV5-1 and TRBJ2-3): KAGVTQTPRYLIKTRGQQVTLSCSPISGHRSVSWYQQTPGQGLQFLFEYFSETQRNKGNFPGRFSGRQFSNSRSEMNVSTLELGDSALYLCASSLRPSGGTDTQYFGPGTRLTVL.

The V gene is TRBV9, the J gene TRBJ1-3; D is possibly TRBD1 (5 bases). Germline CDR1 and CDR2: SGDLS and YYNGEE. The CDR3 extends over 18 amino acids. V lost 0 bases and J lost 2, with 18 bases in between. CDR3 amino acids: CASSVGGGEPRPGNTIYF. The CDR3 DNA sequence: TGTGCCAGCAGCGTAGGGGGAGGGGAGCCGCGACCTGGAAACACCATATATTTT.

The V gene is TRBV14, the J gene TRBJ2-3; the match to TRBD2 covers 8 bases. CDR1 is SGHDN and CDR2 is FVKESK in the germline V gene. After removal of 1 base from V and 2 bases from J, the junction contained 14 bases not matched to a gene. There are 19 residues in the CDR3. For the CDR3, the DNA is TGTGCCAGCAGCCAAGCCCAAGTATCGGGGGGGGCCTACACAGATACGCAGTATTTT. Its protein product is CASSQAQVSGGAYTDTQYF.

This chain uses TRBV10-3 with TRBJ2-5; D is possibly TRBD1 (5 bases). The V end lost 4 bases, the J end lost 2 bases, and 8 bases lay between the germline ends. This CDR3 region has 13 residues. CDR1 is ENHRY, CDR2 SYGVKD, per germline. The CDR3 nucleotides read TGTGCCATCAGTGGGGGCCGACAAGAGACCCAGTACTTC. Its translation: CAISGGRQETQYF.

The V call is TRBV6-5, the J call TRBJ1-4; 7 bases are shared with TRBD1. V shed 10 bases, J shed 8 bases, and the junction held 10 bases outside the gene matches. The CDR3 has 13 residues. CDR1 and CDR2 from the germline V gene are MNHEY and SVGAGI. The DNA for the CDR3 is TGTGCCACCAGACAGGGCGTCGAGGAAAAACTGTTTTTT. Residues: CATRQGVEEKLFF.

The rearrangement links TRBV2 to TRBJ1-2, with a tentative D call TRBD1 (6 bases). This CDR3 region has 13 residues. Germline CDR1 reads SNHLY; CDR2 reads FYNNEI. Trimming left V 3 bases short and J 4 bases short, with 9 bases between. For the CDR3, the DNA is TGTGCCAGCAGTGACAGGGGAACCTATGGCTACACCTTC. Translation gives CASSDRGTYGYTF.

This chain joins TRBV7-9 and TRBJ1-2; 7 bases map to TRBD1. In germline, CDR1 is SEHNR, CDR2 FQNEAQ (reference sequence). The V gene end was trimmed by 1 base and the J gene end by 4 bases; junction bases not matched to a gene: 6. The CDR3 has 15 amino acids. In DNA, the CDR3 is TGTGCCAGCAGCTTAGACAGGGGACGGACCTATGGCTACACCTTC. This codes for CASSLDRGRTYGYTF.

This clone has only one observation. The chain uses TRBV7-8 and TRBJ1-2, with D tentatively TRBD1 (6 bases). The V and J ends lost 2 bases and 8 bases respectively, with 24 bases between them. This CDR3 comprises 17 residues. CDR1 SGHVS and CDR2 FQNEAQ come from the germline V gene. The CDR3 DNA sequence: TGTGCCAGCAGCTTAAGCGGGGGCCCGCGGGGGGGATACGGCTACACCTTC. This encodes CASSLSGGPRGGYGYTF.

The chain carries TRBV7-9 and TRBJ2-1, with D possibly TRBD2 on 6 matching bases. Germline V gives CDR1 SEHNR, CDR2 FQNEAQ (reference sequence). The length of the CDR3 is 13 residues. Deletions cut 5 bases from V and 15 bases from J, with 20 bases between. This CDR3 is CASSPGGAATWFF. The CDR3 DNA is TGTGCCAGCAGCCCCGGGGGAGCGGCGACCTGGTTCTTC.

CDR3 sequence (DNA): TGTGCCAGCAGTTACTCCGAGCGGGGGTGGAATGAGCAGTTCTTC. Protein sequence: CASSYSERGWNEQFF. The J gene is TRBJ2-1, the V gene TRBV6-5; 8 nucleotides line up with TRBD2. Germline CDR1 and CDR2: MNHEY and SVGAGI. This CDR3 has 15 amino acids. With V trimmed by 0 bases and J by 7 bases, 5 bases remained unmatched.

As for this clone: One end of the junction varies from germline; a read error may be responsible. The chain carries TRBV7-7 and TRBJ2-5, with 12 bases that match TRBD2. The CDR3 covers 15 residues. Germline CDR1 is SSHAT and CDR2 is FNYEAQ (reference sequence). In DNA, the CDR3 is TGTGCTAGCAGCTCCCTAGCGGGGGGGCTGGAGACCCAGTACTTC. Its protein product is CASSSLAGGLETQYF.

In DNA form, the CDR3 reads TGCGCCAGCAGTGAGCCGGGTAGCACAGATACGCAGTATTTT. Amino acids: CASSEPGSTDTQYF. The gene calls are TRBV5-1 and TRBJ2-3; D ambiguous. Deletions cut 5 bases from V and 0 bases from J, with 10 bases between. This CDR3 region has 14 residues. Germline CDR1 reads SGHRS; CDR2 reads YFSETQ.